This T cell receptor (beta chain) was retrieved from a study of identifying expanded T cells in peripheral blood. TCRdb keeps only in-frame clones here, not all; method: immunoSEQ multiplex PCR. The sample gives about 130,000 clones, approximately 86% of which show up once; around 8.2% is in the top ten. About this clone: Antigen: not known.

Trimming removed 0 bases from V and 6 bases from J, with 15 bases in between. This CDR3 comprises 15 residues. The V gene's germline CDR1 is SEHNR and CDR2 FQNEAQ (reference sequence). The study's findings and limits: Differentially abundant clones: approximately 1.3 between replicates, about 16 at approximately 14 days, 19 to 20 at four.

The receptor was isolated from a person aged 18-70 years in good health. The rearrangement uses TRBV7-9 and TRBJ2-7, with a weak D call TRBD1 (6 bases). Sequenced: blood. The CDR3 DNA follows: TGTGCCAGCAGCTTAGCGTGGCAGGGGTTGGGCGAGCAGTACTTC. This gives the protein CASSLAWQGLGEQYF. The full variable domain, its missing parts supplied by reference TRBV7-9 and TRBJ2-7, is DTGVSQNPRHKITKRGQNVTFRCDPISEHNRLYWYRQTLGQGPEFLTYFQNEAQLEKSRLLSDRFSAERPKGSFSTLEIQRTEQGDSAMYLCASSLAWQGLGEQYFGPGTRLTVT.